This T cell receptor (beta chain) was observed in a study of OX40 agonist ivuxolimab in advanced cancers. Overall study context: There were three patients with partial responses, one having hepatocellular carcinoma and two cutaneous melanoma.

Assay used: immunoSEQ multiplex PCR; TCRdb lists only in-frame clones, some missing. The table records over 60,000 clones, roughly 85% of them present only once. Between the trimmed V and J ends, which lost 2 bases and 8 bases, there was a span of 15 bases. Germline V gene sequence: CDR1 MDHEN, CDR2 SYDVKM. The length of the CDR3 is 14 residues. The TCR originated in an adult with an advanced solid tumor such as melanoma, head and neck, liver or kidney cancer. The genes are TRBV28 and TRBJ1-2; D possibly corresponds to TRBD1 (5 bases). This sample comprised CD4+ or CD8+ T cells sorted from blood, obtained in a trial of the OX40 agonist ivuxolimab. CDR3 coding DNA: TGTGCCAGCAGTTTACGTAGGACACGAGGAGGCTACACCTTC. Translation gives CASSLRRTRGGYTF.